What follows are 3 T cell receptor beta chains derived from one specimen sequenced in a study of blood T cell repertoires in COVID-19. Here immunoSEQ multiplex PCR was the method, and the copy in TCRdb shows in-frame clones only, minus some. The sample has about 480,000 clones, 70% to 90% seen once. The material sequenced was PBMCs or T cells enriched from blood (not recorded which). The receptors originated from a woman younger than 35 with acute COVID-19.

This clone showed up just once. CDR3 loop: CASSLKGLSSTDTQYF. CDR3 in DNA: TGTGCCAGCAGCCTCAAAGGACTCTCTAGCACAGATACGCAGTATTTT. The chain couples TRBV5-4 to TRBJ2-3; a possible D gene is TRBD2 (5 bases). Trimming left V 4 bases short and J 0 bases short, with 15 bases between. The CDR3 extends over 16 amino acids. The germline CDR1 and CDR2 sequences are SGHNT and YYREEE (reference sequence). Full variable domain (rest looked up from reference TRBV5-4 and TRBJ2-3): ETGVTQSPTHLIKTRGQQVTLRCSSQSGHNTVSWYQQALGQGPQFIFQYYREEENGRGNFPPRFSGLQFPNYSSELNVNALELDDSALYLCASSLKGLSSTDTQYFGPGTRLTVL.

The chain carries TRBV19 and TRBJ2-7; 7 bases align to TRBD1. V gave up 6 bases and J gave up 2 bases; unmatched junction bases: 25. Germline V gene sequence: CDR1 LNHDA, CDR2 SQIVND (reference sequence). CDR3 size: 20 residues. This chain's CDR3 is CASSPQLPGQLIPMAYEQYF. CDR3 bases: TGTGCCAGTAGCCCCCAACTCCCGGGACAGCTCATTCCCATGGCCTACGAGCAGTACTTC.

V gene TRBV3-1 (or the pseudogene TRBV3-2) combines with J gene TRBJ1-1; no definite D call. Germline CDR1 LGHDT, CDR2 YNNKEL (reference sequence). CDR3 length: 13 residues. The V and J ends lost 6 bases and 1 base respectively, with 9 bases between them. The CDR3 coding sequence is TGTGCCAGCAGGAGGGCCCCGAACACTGAAGCTTTCTTT. Its translation: CASRRAPNTEAFF.